The 16 T cell receptor beta chains listed next were all sequenced from one sample in a study of tumor and adjacent non-tumor tissue in lung cancer. This sample's RNA came from whole unsorted tissue. The library came from three nested PCR rounds adapted from ARM-PCR protocols. In TCRdb, the multiplex PCR reads were re-called with MiXCR into one record per CDR3 protein. The sample lists under 150,000 distinct CDR3 sequences, roughly 70% seen once, with 18% in the top ten. The specimen was lung tumor tissue. The receptors here all came from a man in his sixties with small cell lung cancer.

This clonotype was observed a few times. The gene calls are TRBV4-2 and TRBJ2-1, with 16 bases aligning to TRBD2. Germline V gene sequence: CDR1 LGHNA, CDR2 YNFKEQ. V lost 3 bases, J lost 9 bases, and 5 bases stayed unmatched. The CDR3 is 16 residues long. CDR3 in amino acids: CASSQGLAGGYGEQFF. In nucleotides, the CDR3 is TGTGCCAGCAGCCAGGGACTAGCGGGAGGGTATGGTGAGCAGTTCTTC.

This clonotype was detected ten times or more. Mismatch with germline at one junction end may stem from a read error. The rearrangement joins TRBV20-1 to TRBJ2-1; D unclear. The CDR3 consists of 11 residues. The germline gives CDR1 DFQATT, CDR2 SNEGSKA (reference sequence). CDR3 nucleotides: TGCAGTGCCCCAAAGCTAGGGTACACGGTCTTC. It translates to CSAPKLGYTVF.

Comment on this clonotype: The junction departs from the called germline gene at one end, perhaps through a read error. The chain uses TRBV6-2 or TRBV6-3 and TRBJ2-6; perhaps TRBD2 as D (6 bases). CDR1 and CDR2 from the germline V gene are MNHEY and SVGEGT. The CDR3 runs to 17 residues. Here the CDR3 reads CASSFLAGPAEANILTF. In DNA, the CDR3 is TGTGCCAGCAGTTTTCTGGCGGGACCTGCTGAGGCCAACATCCTGACTTTC.

The rearrangement links TRBV7-9 to TRBJ2-3; D gene ambiguous. From germline, CDR1 is SEHNR and CDR2 FQNEAQ (reference sequence). The CDR3 spans 12 residues. V shed 4 bases and J shed 7 bases, with 9 bases lying between them. CDR3 nucleotide sequence: TGTGCCAGCAGCTCTATAGGGAATACGCAGTATTTT. Encoded protein: CASSSIGNTQYF.

In its sample, this clonotype was seen many times. This chain links TRBV20-1 with TRBJ2-1; 8 nucleotides agree with TRBD2. Trimming removed 6 bases from V and 4 bases from J; junction bases left unmatched: 8. Germline V lookup: CDR1 DFQATT, CDR2 SNEGSKA (reference sequence). The CDR3 has 14 residues. The DNA of the CDR3 is TGCAGTGCCCGGACTAGCCCAGCGTACAATGAGCAGTTCTTC. Protein: CSARTSPAYNEQFF.

Comment on this clonotype: A much larger clone is a single base away; this may be a read error. The chain joins TRBV20-1 to TRBJ1-1; D may be TRBD1 (6 bases). The CDR3 has 13 amino acids. V gave up 3 bases and J gave up 4 bases, with 12 bases separating them. CDR1 is DFQATT, CDR2 SNEGSKA, per germline (reference sequence). The CDR3 coding sequence is TGCAGTGCTAGGTGCAGGGGAGGCACTGAAGCTTTCTTT. It is translated as CSARCRGGTEAFF.

This clonotype was detected only a few times. A read error is possible here, since a much larger clone lies one base away. The J gene is TRBJ2-2, the V gene TRBV6-6; D is possibly TRBD1 or TRBD2 (5 bases each). The CDR3 covers 13 residues. CDR1 and CDR2 (germline): MNHNY, SVGAGI (reference sequence). In DNA, the CDR3 is TGTGCCAGCAGCGGGACGAACACCAGGGAGCTGTTTTTT. This codes for CASSGTNTRELFF.

The chain carries TRBV6-5 and TRBJ2-1, with TRBD2 identical over 14 bases. Trimming cost V 7 bases and J 7 bases; bases outside gene matches: 12. The CDR3 sequence is 17 residues long. From germline, CDR1 is MNHEY and CDR2 SVGAGI. DNA of the CDR3: TGTGCCAGCATCCAAAAGCCGGGACTAGCGGGAGTTAATGAGCAGTTCTTC. It codes for CASIQKPGLAGVNEQFF.

Points on this clonotype: A much larger clone differs by one base, so this may be a read error. Here the CDR3 reads CSAATESQPQHF. The CDR3 DNA is TGCAGTGCGGCGACAGAGAGTCAGCCCCAGCATTTT. V gene TRBV20-1 combines with J gene TRBJ1-5, with TRBD1 as a possible D gene (5 bases). This CDR3 has 12 amino acids. Germline lookup yields CDR1 DFQATT and CDR2 SNEGSKA (reference sequence). The V end lost 6 bases, the J end lost 6 bases, and 12 bases lay between the germline ends.

The gene calls are TRBV2 and TRBJ2-2; tentative D call: TRBD1 (5 bases). The germline V gene encodes CDR1 SNHLY and CDR2 FYNNEI. The CDR3 consists of 14 residues. The V and J ends lost 4 bases and 4 bases respectively, with 10 bases between them. The CDR3 nucleotides read TGTGCCAGCAGTGGTAGGGGATTCACCGGGGAGCTGTTTTTT. It translates to CASSGRGFTGELFF.

Points on this clonotype: This may be a read error, as it is one base from a much larger clone. The gene calls are TRBV24-1 and TRBJ2-3; 9 bases fit TRBD2. This CDR3 contains 17 residues. After removal of 6 bases from V and 1 base from J, the junction contained 10 bases not matched to a gene. Germline CDR1 and CDR2: KGHDR and SFDVKD. The CDR3 DNA follows: TGTGCCACCAGTAAGGGAGGACTAGCGTTTCGCACAGATACGCAGTATTTT. Its protein is CATSKGGLAFRTDTQYF.

The rearrangement joins TRBV5-4 to TRBJ1-2; D uncertain. CDR1 and CDR2 from the germline V gene are SGHNT and YYREEE (reference sequence). The CDR3 consists of 14 residues. Trimming removed 3 bases at V and 3 bases at J, with 12 bases between. The CDR3 loop reads CASSSLDLHYGYTF. CDR3 DNA sequence: TGTGCCAGCAGCTCCCTTGACCTACACTATGGCTACACCTTC.

Comments on this clonotype: Mismatch with germline at one junction end may stem from a read error. As DNA, the CDR3 is TGCAGTGCTCCACATGGCGGCGGCACTACCGGGGAGCTGCTTTTT. It yields the protein CSAPHGGGTTGELLF. This chain uses TRBV20-1 with TRBJ2-2; TRBD2 is a possible D gene (5 bases). Germline V lookup: CDR1 DFQATT, CDR2 SNEGSKA (reference sequence). The CDR3 spans 15 residues.

The chain combines TRBV20-1 with TRBJ2-3; 7 positions match TRBD2. J gave up 2 bases and V 3 bases, and 11 bases lay outside the gene matches. Looked up from germline, CDR1 is DFQATT and CDR2 is SNEGSKA (reference sequence). The CDR3 sequence is 16 residues long. The CDR3: CSASCSSGTITDTQYF. The CDR3 coding sequence is TGCAGTGCTAGTTGTTCAAGCGGGACGATCACAGATACGCAGTATTTT.

This clonotype was seen a single time. Here the CDR3 omits its conserved ending phenylalanine or tryptophan, so a read error is the likely source. V usage is TRBV5-4 and J usage is TRBJ2-2; tentatively, D is TRBD1 or TRBD2 (6 bases each). The germline V and J ends were trimmed by 4 bases and 6 bases, with 16 bases remaining between them. Germline loops: CDR1 SGHNT, CDR2 YYREEE (reference sequence). CDR3 size: 15 residues. CDR3 DNA: TGTGCCAGCAGCACAGGAGGGACATTGGCCGGGGAGCTGTTTTTG. It is translated as CASSTGGTLAGELFL.

About this clonotype: Given a much more abundant clone one base away, this may be a read error. This sequence joins TRBV20-1 and TRBJ1-2; TRBD1 matches 7 bases. Per the germline V gene, CDR1 is DFQATT and CDR2 is SNEGSKA (reference sequence). The CDR3 is 14 amino acids. The CDR3 region has the DNA TGCAGTGCTAGAGATACCGGGACAGCCTATGGCTGCACCTTC. Its protein is CSARDTGTAYGCTF.